This T cell receptor (beta chain) is from a study of blood T cells in healthy people across ages. For the second PCR, which ran for 7 to 11 cycles, a sample-barcoded 5' primer and a J-beta primer mix were used. A template-switch adaptor containing 12 random nucleotides labeled each cDNA molecule. TCRdb re-called the 5' RACE reads with MiXCR, one entry per CDR3 protein. The sample contains about 1.8 million distinct CDR3 sequences, roughly 49% of which appear only once. Concerning this clonotype itself: Its antigen is currently unknown.

Germline values: CDR1 SGHRS, CDR2 YFSETQ. CDR3 size: 16 residues. After removal of 0 bases from V and 6 bases from J, the junction contained 6 bases not matched to a gene. Study-level results: Diversity was higher, and naive CD4+ cells more numerous, in long-lived donors than in aged donors. Underestimates were what the diversity estimates from one million T cells were considered to be.

This chain joins TRBV5-1 and TRBJ2-3; 11 bases agree with TRBD2. The sequenced material came from blood. This TCR derives from a woman between 35 and 50 years old in good health. The CDR3 loop reads CASSLDSGGAMDTQYF. For the CDR3, the DNA is TGCGCCAGCAGCTTGGATAGCGGGGGGGCAATGGATACGCAGTATTTT.